Only one count was recorded for the clone carrying this T cell receptor beta chain. The antigen remains unidentified. Per the germline V gene, CDR1 is SGHTA and CDR2 is FQGNSA. Trimming left V 2 bases short and J 3 bases short, with 6 bases between. This CDR3 has 13 residues. This sample was taken from a study of CD4 T cells in relation to SARS-CoV-2 and coronaviruses. CD4+ T cells from unexposed donors were obtained before the COVID-19 pandemic (2011-2018). The cells were cultured for 10 days before CD4+ T cells were isolated. Cultures held two million PBMCs per well with around 9.4 IU/ml IL-2. Assay: immunoSEQ multiplex PCR; the TCRdb copy retains only in-frame clones and omits some. The sample shows over 25,000 clones, more than 75% of them seen only once.

This TCR derives from a human donor in good health. This chain joins TRBV7-2 and TRBJ2-3; no firm D call. The source material was CD4+ T cells from PBMCs, cultured in vitro. The CDR3 spells CASSLPHTDTQYF. The CDR3, as DNA: TGTGCCAGCAGCTTACCCCATACAGATACGCAGTATTTT.